The clone carrying this T cell receptor (beta chain) was counted ten times or more. Its antigen remains unidentified. At one of its ends the junction is not consistent with the germline gene, which may arise from a read error. This sample was included in a study of metastatic and nonmetastatic thyroid tumors. Study as a whole: Thyroid patients, malignant and benign, had repertoires compared across blood and tumor or nodule tissue. Regarding the study as a whole: Significantly greater TCR beta diversity was reportedly found in malignant thyroid tumors than in benign nodules (in blood and tumor).

Patients were all untreated before their thyroid surgery. TCRdb reassembled clones from the PCR reads with MiXCR. The profile shows 50,000 or so clones, roughly a quarter of them singletons. This CDR3 comprises 17 residues. Per the germline V gene, CDR1 is MGHRA and CDR2 is YSYEKL. This clonotype was sampled from a male donor with papillary thyroid cancer or a benign thyroid nodule (not recorded which). Some clones in this sample may be carry-over from other donors' samples. The sample taken for sequencing was blood. V is TRBV4-1 and J is TRBJ2-3, with 9 bases lining up with TRBD2. The CDR3 bases are TGCGCCAGCAGCCAAGATTTGCGCCTAGCGGGATTAGATCCGCAGTATTTT. Translated: CASSQDLRLAGLDPQYF.